Sequencing of this T cell receptor (beta chain) was carried out in a study of blood T cell repertoires in COVID-19. Study-wide context: Spain, Italy and the United States supplied samples that represented acute and convalescent COVID-19.

Using immunoSEQ multiplex PCR, the repertoire was profiled, and TCRdb retains in-frame clones only, with some absent. Here the sample spans some 96,000 clones, roughly 80% being singletons. Germline-derived CDR1 and CDR2 are SGHTA and FQGTGA. V shed 6 bases and J 4 bases; nucleotides not matched to a gene: 8. CDR3 length: 15 residues. This chain joins TRBV7-3 and TRBJ2-5, with 10 bases matching TRBD1. This sequence was found in a man in his forties or fifties with active or convalescent COVID-19. Sequencing used peripheral blood. In DNA form, the CDR3 reads TGTGCCAGCAGTCCTACGGGACAGGGGTCAGAGACCCAGTACTTC. Encoded protein: CASSPTGQGSETQYF.